This T cell receptor beta chain derives from a study of shared clonotypes between healthy human individuals. Whole-study findings and limits: Non-shared clonotypes had lower generation probabilities than clonotypes shared by all four sorted-subset donors.

A remark on this clone: Antigen specificity is unknown.

CDR1 is LNHDA, CDR2 SQIVND, per germline (reference sequence). V lost 6 bases to trimming and J lost 5 bases; unmatched junction nucleotides: 10. The CDR3 covers 16 residues. Replicate sorted-subset PCRs were loaded with around 200 ng DNA, roughly 33,000 T cell genomes. The table came from immunoSEQ multiplex PCR; TCRdb's copy has only in-frame clones and leaves some out. Here the sample spans around 200,000 clones, over 80% being singletons. The clonotype was recovered from a woman aged 25-40 years in good health. Sequencing was carried out using naive CD4+ T cells sorted from blood. As to subset: CD45RA+ positively selected. The V gene is TRBV19, the J gene TRBJ2-2, with 9 bases fitting TRBD1. For the CDR3, the DNA is TGTGCCAGTAGAAACCGGGACAGGGAGGGTACCGGGGAGCTGTTTTTT. Its translation is CASRNRDREGTGELFF.